This entry features one T cell receptor beta chain sequence. Unmatched junction bases numbered 6, after V lost 0 bases and J lost 5 bases. CDR1 and CDR2 from the germline V gene are SGHVS and FQNEAQ. The length of the CDR3 is 17 residues. This sample was taken from a study of T cells in Graves' hyperthyroidism and ophthalmopathy. Using RNA transcripts as the source, TCR beta CDR3 regions were amplified. A set of HTBI primers served as the primers for a first-round RT-PCR of the TCR CDR3. TCRdb re-derived calls from the multiplex PCR reads in MiXCR, one entry per CDR3 protein. The sample holds about 640,000 distinct CDR3 sequences, roughly 20% seen once.

The chain recombines TRBV7-8 with TRBJ2-5; 13 bases line up with TRBD2. Sequences were obtained from blood. The clonotype originates from a man younger than 40 with Graves' ophthalmopathy. CDR3 DNA sequence: TGTGCCAGCAGCTTAGCCGCACTAGCGGGAGGGGCGGAGACCCAGTACTTC. It translates to CASSLAALAGGAETQYF.